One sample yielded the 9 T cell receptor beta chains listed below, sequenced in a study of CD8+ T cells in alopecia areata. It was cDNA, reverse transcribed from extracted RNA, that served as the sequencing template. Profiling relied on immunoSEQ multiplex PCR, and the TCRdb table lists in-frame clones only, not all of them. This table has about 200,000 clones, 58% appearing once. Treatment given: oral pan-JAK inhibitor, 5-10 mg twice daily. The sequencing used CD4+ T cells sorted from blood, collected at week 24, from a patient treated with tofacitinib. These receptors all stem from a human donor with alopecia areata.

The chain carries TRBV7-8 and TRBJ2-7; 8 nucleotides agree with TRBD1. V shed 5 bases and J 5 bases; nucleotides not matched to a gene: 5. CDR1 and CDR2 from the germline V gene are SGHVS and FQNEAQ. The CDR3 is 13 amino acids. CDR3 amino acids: CASSKDRADEQYF. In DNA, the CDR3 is TGTGCCAGCAGCAAGGACAGGGCGGACGAGCAGTACTTC.

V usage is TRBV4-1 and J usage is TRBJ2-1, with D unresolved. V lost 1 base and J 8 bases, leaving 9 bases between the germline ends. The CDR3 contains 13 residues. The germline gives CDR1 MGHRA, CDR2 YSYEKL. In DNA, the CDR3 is TGCGCCAGCAGCCAAGTTGTGGTCCATGAGCAGTTCTTC. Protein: CASSQVVVHEQFF.

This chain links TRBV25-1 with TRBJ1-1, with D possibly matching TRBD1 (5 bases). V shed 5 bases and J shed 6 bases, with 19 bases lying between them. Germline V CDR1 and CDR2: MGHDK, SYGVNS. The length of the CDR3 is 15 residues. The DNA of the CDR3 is TGTGCCAGCAGTCCCCAGGGTTTTCGACGTCCTGAAGCTTTCTTT. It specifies CASSPQGFRRPEAFF.

The CDR3 here is CSVKTGEKLFF. The CDR3 DNA follows: TGCAGCGTAAAGACGGGTGAAAAACTGTTTTTT. The chain uses TRBV29-1 and TRBJ1-4; D uncertain. The CDR3 is made up of 11 amino acids. The germline V gene has CDR1 SQVTM and CDR2 ANQGSEA. Trimming pared 6 bases from V and 7 bases from J, leaving 9 bases between.

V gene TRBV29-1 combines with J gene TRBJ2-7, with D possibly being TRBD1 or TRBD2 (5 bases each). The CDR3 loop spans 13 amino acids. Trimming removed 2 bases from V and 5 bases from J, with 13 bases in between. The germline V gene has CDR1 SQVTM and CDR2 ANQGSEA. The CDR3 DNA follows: TGCAGCGTTGAACTTGGGACCTACAACGAGCAGTACTTC. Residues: CSVELGTYNEQYF.

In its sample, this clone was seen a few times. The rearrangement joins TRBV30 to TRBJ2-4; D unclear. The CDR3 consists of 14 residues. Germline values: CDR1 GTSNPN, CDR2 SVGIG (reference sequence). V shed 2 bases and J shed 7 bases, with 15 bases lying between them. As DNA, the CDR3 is TGTGCCTGGAGTTCCGATCCCGACTGGAACATTCAGTACTTC. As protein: CAWSSDPDWNIQYF.

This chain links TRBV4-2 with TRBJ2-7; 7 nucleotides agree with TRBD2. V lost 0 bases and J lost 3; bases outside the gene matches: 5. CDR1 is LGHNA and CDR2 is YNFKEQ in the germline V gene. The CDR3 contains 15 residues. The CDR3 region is CASSQERRGFYEQYF. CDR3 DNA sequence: TGTGCCAGCAGCCAAGAGCGGCGGGGGTTCTACGAGCAGTACTTC.

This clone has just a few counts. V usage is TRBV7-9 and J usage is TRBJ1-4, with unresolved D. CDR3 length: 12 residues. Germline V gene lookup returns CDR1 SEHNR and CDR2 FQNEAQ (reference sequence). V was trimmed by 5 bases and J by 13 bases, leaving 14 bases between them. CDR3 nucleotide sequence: TGTGCCAGCAGCGCCTCGGGGAGTGGACTGTTTTTT. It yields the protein CASSASGSGLFF.

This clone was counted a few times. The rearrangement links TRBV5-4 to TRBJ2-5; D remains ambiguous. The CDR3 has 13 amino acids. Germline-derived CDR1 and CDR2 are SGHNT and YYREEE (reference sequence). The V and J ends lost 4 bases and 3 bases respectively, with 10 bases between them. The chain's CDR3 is CASSRDRKETQYF. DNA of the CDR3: TGTGCCAGCAGCCGCGACCGGAAAGAGACCCAGTACTTC.